This T cell receptor (beta chain) was captured in a study of T cells of healthy individuals. One entry per CDR3 protein, called by TCRdb with MiXCR from the 5' RACE reads. The table has approximately 50,000 distinct CDR3 sequences, about 14% seen once. From germline, CDR1 is SGHTA and CDR2 FQGNSA. There are 16 residues in the CDR3. After removal of 5 bases from V and 0 bases from J, the junction contained 6 bases not matched to a gene. The sequence derives from a human donor in good health. The chain combines TRBV7-2 with TRBJ2-7; TRBD1 aligns across 11 bases. The CDR3: CASSPGQGDPSYEQYF. CDR3 DNA: TGTGCCAGCAGCCCGGGACAGGGGGACCCCTCCTACGAGCAGTACTTC.